This is a list of T cell receptor beta chains from one sample in a study of OX40 agonist ivuxolimab in advanced cancers. Some clones are missing from TCRdb's copy, which holds only in-frame ones; the method was immunoSEQ multiplex PCR. The data hold over 45,000 clones, with around 79% observed a single time. The specimen was CD4+ or CD8+ T cells sorted from blood, collected in a trial of the OX40 agonist ivuxolimab. The receptors were gathered from an adult with an advanced solid tumor such as melanoma, head and neck, liver or kidney cancer. Each CDR3 is given with its conserved first and last residue. The D gene is left open where the match is weak. A clone size is listed for some rows: how often the clone was seen (once, few, many), or a class if it is expanded.

>TRBV5-6|TRBJ1-3|14|TRBD1|-
TGTGCCAGCAGCTTTCAGGGGGGTGGAAACACCATATATTTT
CASSFQGGGNTIYF
>TRBV6-5|TRBJ1-5|14|-|once
TGTGCCAGCAGTTACTCTTTAGGTCATCAGCCCCAGCATTTT
CASSYSLGHQPQHF
>TRBV28|TRBJ2-3|14|-|once
TGTGCCAGCACCCCAGGGGGGCTAGCAGATACGCAGTATTTT
CASTPGGLADTQYF
>TRBV6-1|TRBJ2-1|12|-|-
TGTGCCAGCAGTCCTCCCGAGAGTGAGCAGTTCTTC
CASSPPESEQFF
>TRBV11-2|TRBJ1-1|11|-|-
TGTGCCAGCAGCTTAGGTACTGAAGCTTTCTTT
CASSLGTEAFF
>TRBV28|TRBJ1-2|12|-|-
TGTGCCAGCAGGGAGGACAATGGTGGCTACACCTTC
CASREDNGGYTF
>TRBV7-8|TRBJ2-1|15|-|once
TGTGCCAGCAAGTCACGGGAGAACACCTACAATGAGCAGTTCTTC
CASKSRENTYNEQFF
>TRBV7-8|TRBJ2-1|17|TRBD1|-
TGTGCCAGCAGCCCTAAAGGGGGCGATAGCTCCTACAATGAGCAGTTCTTC
CASSPKGGDSSYNEQFF
>TRBV5-1|TRBJ2-1|13|TRBD1|-
TGCGCCAGCAGCATCAGACAGGGTAGTGAGCAGTTCTTC
CASSIRQGSEQFF
>TRBV6-6|TRBJ1-2|14|TRBD1|-
TGTGCCAGCAGTTACCCGGGACAGGACTATGGCTACACCTTC
CASSYPGQDYGYTF
>TRBV4-1|TRBJ2-7|18|TRBD2|-
TGCGCCAGCAGCCACCGACTAGCGGGAGGGCCTGTCTCCTACGAGCAGTACTTC
CASSHRLAGGPVSYEQYF
>TRBV19|TRBJ1-5|12|-|-
TGTGCCAGTAGCGTCCCCCGACAGCCCCAGCATTTT
CASSVPRQPQHF
>TRBV19|TRBJ1-2|13|-|once
TGTGCCAGCCATTCTCAGGGGAACTATGGCTACACCTTC
CASHSQGNYGYTF
>TRBV7-9|TRBJ1-2|16|TRBD1|-
TGTGCCAGCAGCTTACCCATTCCAGGGGGCGGCTATGGCTACACCTTC
CASSLPIPGGGYGYTF
>TRBV2|TRBJ1-4|14|-|-
TGTGCCAGCAGGGAAGGGGAGGCGAAAGAAAAACTGTTTTTT
CASREGEAKEKLFF
>TRBV7-2|TRBJ1-2|13|-|once
TGTGCCAGCAGCTTTCCGGGCACGAGGGTTGGCACCTTC
CASSFPGTRVGTF
>TRBV5-1|TRBJ2-3|14|-|-
TGCGCCAGCAGCTTGGGACAGGCCACAGATACGCAGTATTTT
CASSLGQATDTQYF
>TRBV5-6|TRBJ2-5|13|-|-
TGTGCCAGCAGCTTGACAAACCAAGAGACCCAGTACTTC
CASSLTNQETQYF
>TRBV4-1|TRBJ2-5|17|TRBD2|-
TGCGCCAGCAGCCAAGATATTCCGGGGGGGATTCAAGAGACCCAGTACTTC
CASSQDIPGGIQETQYF
>TRBV11-3|TRBJ2-6|17|TRBD1|-
TGTGCCAGCAGCGTGACAGGGGGCGAGTCTGGGGCCAACGTCCTGACTTTC
CASSVTGGESGANVLTF
>TRBV6-5|TRBJ2-7|13|-|-
TGTGCCAGCAGTAGGGACCGAAACTACGAGCAGTACTTC
CASSRDRNYEQYF
>TRBV15|TRBJ2-7|13|TRBD1|-
TGTGCCACCAGCACAGGGGGACCCTACGAGCAGTACTTC
CATSTGGPYEQYF
>TRBV28|TRBJ1-4|14|-|-
TGTGCCAGCAGTCTATCCCAGCTTAATGAAAAACTGTTTTTT
CASSLSQLNEKLFF
>TRBV12-1|TRBJ2-5|19|-|-
TGTGCCAGCAGCTTTGAGCGCACGGGACAGGGGAGAGGCCAAGAGACCCAGTACTTC
CASSFERTGQGRGQETQYF
>TRBV7-9|TRBJ1-1|15|-|-
TGTGCCAGCAGCCGAGCAAGAGCAAGGAACACTGAAGCTTTCTTT
CASSRARARNTEAFF
>TRBV28|TRBJ2-1|14|-|-
TGTGCCAGCAGTCCTGGGACGCCAAGGGGAGAGCAGTTCTTC
CASSPGTPRGEQFF
>TRBV11-2|TRBJ2-6|18|TRBD1|few
TGTGCCAGCACTCGGAGGAGGACAGGGGGCTCTGGGGCCAACGTCCTGACTTTC
CASTRRRTGGSGANVLTF
>TRBV18|TRBJ1-1|13|-|-
TGTGCCAGCTCAAAGGCCGAAAACACTGAAGCTTTCTTT
CASSKAENTEAFF
>TRBV19|TRBJ1-1|14|-|-
TGTGCCAGTAGTATTTCAGGGGCGAACACTGAAGCTTTCTTT
CASSISGANTEAFF
>TRBV4-2|TRBJ1-6|16|-|-
TGTGCCAGCAGCCAAGATCCGGGGGGTCGGGATTCACCCCTCCACTTT
CASSQDPGGRDSPLHF
>TRBV6-1|TRBJ2-7|16|-|-
TGTGCCAGCAGTGCCCAATCGGGGTTTATAGGCTACGAGCAGTACTTC
CASSAQSGFIGYEQYF
>TRBV11-2|TRBJ2-3|17|TRBD2|-
TGTGCCAGCAGCTTAGATAGAGGACTAGCGGGTGCAGATACGCAGTATTTT
CASSLDRGLAGADTQYF
>TRBV7-9|TRBJ2-7|15|TRBD1|-
TGTGCCAGCAGCGGATACAGGGGGCTATCCTACGAGCAGTACTTC
CASSGYRGLSYEQYF
>TRBV15|TRBJ2-3|14|-|-
TGTGCCACCAGCAGAAATTCAGGGGCAGATACGCAGTATTTT
CATSRNSGADTQYF
>TRBV11-3|TRBJ2-5|15|-|-
TGTGCCAGCAGCCCCAGTCGCGTAGGGAAGGAGACCCAGTACTTC
CASSPSRVGKETQYF
>TRBV30|TRBJ2-1|12|-|-
TGTGCCTGGAGTGGGACCTACAATGAGCAGTTCTTC
CAWSGTYNEQFF
>TRBV4-1|TRBJ2-3|15|-|-
TGCGCCAGCAGCCATGTCCGAGCACTAACCGGTACGCAGTATTTT
CASSHVRALTGTQYF
>TRBV7-9|TRBJ2-2|15|TRBD2|-
TGTGCCAGCAGCTCCGGACTAGCAGGCACCGGGGAGCTGTTTTTT
CASSSGLAGTGELFF
>TRBV7-9|TRBJ2-5|16|TRBD1|-
TGTGCCAGCAGCTCAACAGGGGAAAGGGTCCAAGAGACCCAGTACTTC
CASSSTGERVQETQYF
>TRBV10-1|TRBJ1-2|13|-|-
TGCGCCAGCAGCTTGGAACCTAACTATGGCTACACCTTC
CASSLEPNYGYTF
>TRBV11-2|TRBJ1-2|16|-|-
TGTGCCAGCAGCTCCCCCTCCCGGGGGGCTCGCTATGGCTACACCTTC
CASSSPSRGARYGYTF
>TRBV7-2|TRBJ2-5|12|-|-
TGTGCCAGCAGCTTACACCCTAGGTCCCAGTACTTC
CASSLHPRSQYF
>TRBV14|TRBJ2-7|15|TRBD1|few
TGTGCCAGCAGCTTCTTACCGGGACAGGGGTACGAGCAGTACTTC
CASSFLPGQGYEQYF
>TRBV6-1|TRBJ2-7|15|TRBD1|-
TGTGCCAGCAGTGCCTACCGGACAGGGACCTACGAGCAGTACTTC
CASSAYRTGTYEQYF
>TRBV7-2|TRBJ1-6|16|-|-
TGTGCCAGCAGCTTATCCGTGGCAGGGGCTAATTCACCCCTCCACTTT
CASSLSVAGANSPLHF
>TRBV28|TRBJ2-1|17|-|-
TGTGCCAGCAGTTTATTCGGGGAATTCACCTTCTACAATGAGCAGTTCTTC
CASSLFGEFTFYNEQFF
>TRBV28|TRBJ1-1|15|TRBD1|-
TGTGCCAGCAGTTCCGTGGGACAGGTGAACACTGAAGCTTTCTTT
CASSSVGQVNTEAFF
>TRBV10-3|TRBJ2-7|14|-|once
TGTGCCATCAGTGCAGGGGTGTCTTCCTACGAGCAGTACTTC
CAISAGVSSYEQYF
>TRBV9|TRBJ1-6|14|-|once
TGTGCCAGCAGCGTATCTGTGGTAAATTCACCCCTCCACTTT
CASSVSVVNSPLHF
>TRBV19|TRBJ1-1|13|-|-
TGTGCCAGTGACCAGGGAGGTTCACCTGAAGCTTTCTTT
CASDQGGSPEAFF
>TRBV19|TRBJ1-2|15|-|-
TGTGCCAGTAGTATATCTGGGGGCGCGGACTATGGCTACACCTTC
CASSISGGADYGYTF
>TRBV5-1|TRBJ1-1|14|-|-
TGCGCCAGCAGCTTCAGGGGAGAGAACACTGAAGCTTTCTTT
CASSFRGENTEAFF
>TRBV4-1|TRBJ1-1|15|-|many
TGCGCCAGCAGCCAAGTCTCGGGGGGAACCACTGAAGCTTTCTTT
CASSQVSGGTTEAFF
>TRBV5-6|TRBJ1-2|14|-|-
TGTGCCAGCAGCTATGCGGACAGTAACTATGGCTACACCTTC
CASSYADSNYGYTF
>TRBV18|TRBJ2-3|14|-|-
TGTGCCAGCTCACCACCGTCAGTTCAGGATACGCAGTATTTT
CASSPPSVQDTQYF
>TRBV11-2|TRBJ2-3|12|-|-
TGTGCCAGCAGCGCCAGCACAGATACGCAGTATTTT
CASSASTDTQYF